The 8 T cell receptor beta chains below were found in one sample sequenced in a study of blood T cell repertoires in COVID-19. The protocol was immunoSEQ multiplex PCR, while the TCRdb copy is restricted to in-frame clones and leaves out a portion. The table records some 240,000 clones, roughly 89% of them present only once. The material sequenced was peripheral blood. Source of these receptors: a man in his sixties who had recovered from COVID-19.

This chain uses TRBV19 with TRBJ2-7; 9 nucleotides agree with TRBD2. The CDR3 is 13 residues long. In germline, CDR1 is LNHDA, CDR2 SQIVND (reference sequence). V lost 4 bases and J lost 2; bases outside the gene matches: 0. The CDR3 DNA reads TGTGCCAGTAGTAAGCGGGAGGCCTACGAGCAGTACTTC. This sequence encodes CASSKREAYEQYF.

The CDR3 region has the DNA TGTGCCATCAGTGTGGGGGACAAAAGCGAGCAGTACTTC. Translated: CAISVGDKSEQYF. The gene calls are TRBV10-3 and TRBJ2-7; tentatively, D is TRBD1 (6 bases). Germline CDR1 is ENHRY and CDR2 is SYGVKD. Trimming cost V 4 bases and J 6 bases, with 13 bases left between them. The CDR3 consists of 13 residues.

This chain connects TRBV5-6 to TRBJ2-7; a possible D gene is TRBD1 (7 bases). Germline CDR1 reads SGHDT; CDR2 reads YYEEEE. With 0 bases removed from V and 4 bases from J, the gap between germline ends came to 14 bases. This CDR3 region has 15 residues. CDR3 loop: CASSLGQGGLYEQYF. The CDR3 DNA sequence: TGTGCCAGCAGCTTGGGTCAGGGGGGCTTATACGAGCAGTACTTC. The variable domain in full, completed from reference TRBV5-6 and TRBJ2-7, reads DAGVTQSPTHLIKTRGQQVTLRCSPKSGHDTVSWYQQALGQGPQFIFQYYEEEERQRGNFPDRFSGHQFPNYSSELNVNALLLGDSALYLCASSLGQGGLYEQYFGPGTRLTVT.

Worth noting for this clone: The germline gene is not matched at one end of the junction; a read error may be the cause. The chain couples TRBV15 to TRBJ1-2; a possible D gene is TRBD1 (6 bases). The CDR3 contains 12 residues. Germline V gene lookup returns CDR1 LNHNV and CDR2 YYDKDF (reference sequence). As DNA, the CDR3 is TGTGCCACCAGCAGAGGAGGGGGAGGGCCGGACTTC. This gives the protein CATSRGGGGPDF.

This clone was observed a few times. The chain links TRBV19 to TRBJ2-2; no reliable D call. This CDR3 has 14 amino acids. The V end lost 6 bases, the J end lost 2 bases, and 10 bases lay between the germline ends. Germline CDR1 LNHDA, CDR2 SQIVND (reference sequence). The CDR3 spells CASSTVINTGELFF. CDR3 coding DNA: TGTGCCAGTAGCACGGTCATTAACACCGGGGAGCTGTTTTTT.

The V gene is TRBV5-4, the J gene TRBJ1-6; D gene ambiguous. Trimming cost V 2 bases and J 8 bases, with 8 bases left between them. CDR1 is SGHNT, CDR2 YYREEE, per germline (reference sequence). The CDR3 is 13 amino acids. The CDR3 sequence is CASSLAEHSPLHF. The CDR3 DNA reads as TGTGCCAGCAGCTTAGCGGAACATTCACCCCTCCACTTT.

V usage is TRBV28 and J usage is TRBJ1-5; 7 bases are shared with TRBD1. The germline V gene has CDR1 MDHEN and CDR2 SYDVKM. The CDR3 spans 15 residues. V trimming: 6 bases; J trimming: 4 bases; junction bases outside the gene matches: 9. The CDR3 region has the DNA TGTGCCAGCAGGATGAGATCGACAGGGAATCAGCCCCAGCATTTT. Translating it yields CASRMRSTGNQPQHF.

V is TRBV5-3 and J is TRBJ2-1, with 14 bases identical to TRBD2. TRBV5-3 is an open reading frame, and its role is uncertain. V dropped 4 bases and J dropped 0; count of bases not matched to a gene: 3. CDR3 length equals 17 residues. The CDR3 region has the DNA TGTGCCAGAAGCCGGACTAGCGGGGGGCCCTCCTACAATGAGCAGTTCTTC. It encodes CARSRTSGGPSYNEQFF.